This T cell receptor (beta chain) is from a study of OX40 agonist ivuxolimab in advanced cancers. General study results and limits: Those patients achieving a partial response at 0.1-3.0 mg/kg showed among the lowest clonal expansion.

V lost 0 bases to trimming and J lost 0 bases, with 11 bases between them. Germline loops: CDR1 LGHNA, CDR2 YNFKEQ. The CDR3 is 17 amino acids. Libraries were prepared by immunoSEQ multiplex PCR; TCRdb keeps only in-frame clonotypes and omits some of them. The sample records roughly 80,000 clones, roughly 80% being singletons. This clone was seen more than once but under ten times. The antigen is unknown. Other DNA sequences in the same sample also yield this CDR3. The sequence was obtained from an adult with an advanced solid tumor such as melanoma, head and neck, liver or kidney cancer. Here the sequenced sample was CD4+ or CD8+ T cells sorted from blood, taken in a trial of the OX40 agonist ivuxolimab. This chain connects TRBV4-2 to TRBJ2-2, with D perhaps assigned TRBD1 or TRBD2 (5 bases each). The CDR3 region has the DNA TGTGCCAGCAGCCAAGATTGGGACCTATCGAACACCGGGGAGCTGTTTTTT. This sequence encodes CASSQDWDLSNTGELFF.